The 16 T cell receptor beta chains listed next were all sequenced from one sample in a study of T-cell reconstitution after alpha-beta-depleted transplantation in children. Molecular barcoding with unique molecular identifiers was used for the TCRbeta library. TCRdb re-called the PCR reads with MiXCR, one entry per CDR3 protein. This sample carries about 350,000 distinct CDR3 sequences, around 16% of them seen once, and the ten largest clones take around two fifths. Sequencing used PBMCs, mostly from graft donor cells, obtained 360 days after TCRalphabeta/CD19-depleted stem cell transplant. The receptors shown here come from a male patient aged 2-15 years who had a stem cell transplant for acute lymphoblastic leukemia, so the T cells may come from the graft donor.

CDR3: CAIRGGQIYEQYF. DNA of the CDR3: TGTGCCATCAGGGGGGGCCAGATCTACGAGCAGTACTTC. The gene calls are TRBV10-3 and TRBJ2-7; TRBD1 or TRBD2 may be the D gene (6 bases each). Germline CDR1 reads ENHRY; CDR2 reads SYGVKD. The CDR3 consists of 13 residues. The V end lost 6 bases, the J end lost 3 bases, and 12 bases lay between the germline ends.

This clonotype was seen more than once but under ten times. The chain joins TRBV20-1 to TRBJ2-3; the D is unclear. Germline V gene sequence: CDR1 DFQATT, CDR2 SNEGSKA (reference sequence). Trimming removed 0 bases from V and 4 bases from J, with 14 bases in between. CDR3 size: 15 residues. Written as DNA, the CDR3 is TGCAGTGCTAGAGATTCGCGGTCGGGTTCAGATACGCAGTATTTT. Encoded protein: CSARDSRSGSDTQYF.

The gene calls are TRBV7-3 and TRBJ2-2; perhaps D is TRBD1 or TRBD2 (5 bases each). The V gene lost 6 bases and the J gene lost 6 bases, with 20 bases spanning the gap. There are 16 residues in the CDR3. CDR1 is SGHTA, CDR2 FQGTGA, per germline. CDR3 in amino acids: CASSSLSGTIPGELFF. The CDR3 coding sequence is TGTGCCAGCAGTTCGCTCTCCGGGACGATCCCCGGGGAGCTGTTTTTT. Together with reference TRBV7-3 and TRBJ2-2, the CDR3 gives the full variable domain: GAGVSQTPSNKVTEKGKYVELRCDPISGHTALYWYRQSLGQGPEFLIYFQGTGAADDSGLPNDRFFAVRPEGSVSTLKIQRTERGDSAVYLCASSSLSGTIPGELFFGEGSRLTVL.

Only a few counts were recorded for this clonotype. The CDR3 region has the DNA TGTGCCAGCAGTTTAGGGTCCCCCCTCGAGCAGTACTTC. Translating it yields CASSLGSPLEQYF. The chain couples TRBV28 to TRBJ2-7; D ambiguous. Trimming took 2 bases from V and 6 from J, leaving 11 bases between them. This CDR3 has 13 amino acids. Germline CDR1 MDHEN, CDR2 SYDVKM.

The rearrangement links TRBV12-3 or TRBV12-4 to TRBJ1-3; D ambiguous. The CDR3 is 15 amino acids. Deletions cut 7 bases from V and 2 bases from J, with 15 bases between. The CDR3 reads CASTRWGWTGNTIYF. CDR3 in DNA: TGTGCCAGCACCCGGTGGGGTTGGACTGGAAACACCATATATTTT.

The rearrangement uses TRBV27 and TRBJ2-1; D call uncertain. The CDR3 totals 13 residues. The V gene's germline CDR1 is MNHEY and CDR2 SMNVEV (reference sequence). Trimming took 1 base from V and 7 from J, leaving 8 bases between them. Here the CDR3 DNA reads TGTGCCAGCAGTTTATATTTGGGTAATGAGCAGTTCTTC. It specifies CASSLYLGNEQFF.

The V and J genes are TRBV28 and TRBJ2-1; D unclear. This CDR3 contains 13 residues. CDR1 and CDR2 from the germline V gene are MDHEN and SYDVKM. Trimming removed 3 bases at V and 8 bases at J, with 11 bases between. CDR3 loop: CASSFIDRDEQFF. The CDR3 DNA reads as TGTGCCAGCAGTTTTATAGATCGGGATGAGCAGTTCTTC. Supplemented by reference TRBV28 and TRBJ2-1, the full variable domain reads DVKVTQSSRYLVKRTGEKVFLECVQDMDHENMFWYRQDPGLGLRLIYFSYDVKMKEKGDIPEGYSVSREKKERFSLILESASTNQTSMYLCASSFIDRDEQFFGPGTRLTVL.

This clonotype was recorded at least ten times. The chain carries TRBV7-9 and TRBJ2-3, with D perhaps matching TRBD2 (5 bases). Trimming stripped 1 base from V and 2 bases from J, with 13 bases between. The CDR3 is 16 residues long. Germline V CDR1 and CDR2: SEHNR, FQNEAQ (reference sequence). The CDR3 DNA reads as TGTGCCAGCAGCTTAGGCTGGGCTAGCCTCACAGATACGCAGTATTTT. Its translation: CASSLGWASLTDTQYF.

This clonotype appeared many times. The rearrangement joins TRBV4-3 to TRBJ2-3; D unresolved. The length of the CDR3 is 16 residues. Deletions cut 2 bases from V and 6 bases from J, with 18 bases between. Looked up from germline, CDR1 is LGHNA and CDR2 is YSLEER. In nucleotides, the CDR3 is TGCGCCAGCAGCCAAAGCCCTAGTGGACGGCCCGATACGCAGTATTTT. Encoded protein: CASSQSPSGRPDTQYF.

The chain combines TRBV28 with TRBJ2-7; the match to TRBD1 covers 8 bases. CDR1 and CDR2 (germline): MDHEN, SYDVKM. This CDR3 contains 18 residues. V was pared by 2 bases and J by 3 bases, with 15 bases of the junction left unmatched. The CDR3 region is CASSLPRLGTGRIYEQYF. The CDR3 DNA is TGTGCCAGCAGTTTACCGCGTCTGGGGACAGGACGAATCTACGAGCAGTACTTC.

CDR3 amino acids: CASRKGRIGDTEAFF. CDR3 DNA: TGTGCCAGCCGTAAAGGCAGGATAGGGGACACTGAAGCTTTCTTT. The J gene is TRBJ1-1, the V gene TRBV6-1, with D tentatively TRBD1 (5 bases). This CDR3 spans 15 amino acids. Germline CDR1 and CDR2: MNHNS and SASEGT. Trimming took 8 bases from V and 3 from J, leaving 19 bases between them.

The chain couples TRBV7-9 to TRBJ2-7; D remains ambiguous. The CDR3 spans 15 residues. Germline assignment: CDR1 SEHNR and CDR2 FQNEAQ (reference sequence). V was trimmed by 1 base and J by 0 bases, leaving 10 bases between them. Written as DNA, the CDR3 is TGTGCCAGCAGCTTAGGACCCCAGAGCTCCTACGAGCAGTACTTC. This encodes CASSLGPQSSYEQYF.

This clonotype appeared many times. The chain joins TRBV7-9 to TRBJ2-3; D is possibly TRBD1 or TRBD2 (5 bases each). CDR3 length equals 12 residues. CDR1 SEHNR and CDR2 FQNEAQ come from the germline V gene (reference sequence). The V and J ends lost 4 bases and 9 bases respectively, with 11 bases between them. CDR3 sequence (DNA): TGTGCCAGCAGCTGGGGGATGGACACGCAGTATTTT. Translated, it gives CASSWGMDTQYF.

Only a few counts were recorded for this clonotype. V gene TRBV27 combines with J gene TRBJ1-1; D is uncertain. CDR3 length: 15 amino acids. Germline values: CDR1 MNHEY, CDR2 SMNVEV (reference sequence). Trimming removed 2 bases at V and 3 bases at J, with 13 bases between. CDR3 bases: TGTGCCAGCAGTTTAATGGGGTCTGGGGACACTGAAGCTTTCTTT. Its protein product is CASSLMGSGDTEAFF.

This clonotype has a handful of counts. The chain joins TRBV27 to TRBJ2-6; D perhaps matches TRBD1 (6 bases). The CDR3 consists of 15 residues. V was trimmed by 7 bases and J by 1 base, leaving 11 bases between them. CDR1 and CDR2 from the germline V gene are MNHEY and SMNVEV (reference sequence). CDR3 sequence: CASTLTGSGANVLTF. In DNA form, the CDR3 reads TGTGCCAGCACCCTAACAGGGTCTGGGGCCAACGTCCTGACTTTC.

The chain joins TRBV27 to TRBJ2-3, with D perhaps matching TRBD1 (6 bases). Germline V CDR1 and CDR2: MNHEY, SMNVEV (reference sequence). Trimming pared 2 bases from V and 2 bases from J, leaving 8 bases between. The CDR3 length is 14 residues. As DNA, the CDR3 is TGTGCCAGCAGTTTAGGGGGCCACACAGATACGCAGTATTTT. This encodes CASSLGGHTDTQYF.